One sample yielded the 16 T cell receptor beta chains listed below, sequenced in a study of T cells after yellow fever vaccination. Using its own MiXCR run on the 5' RACE reads, TCRdb lists one record per CDR3 protein. The sample carries approximately 580,000 distinct CDR3 sequences, around 17% recorded once. This sample comprised PBMCs, obtained around 5 days after the first yellow fever vaccination. These receptor sequences come from a man younger than 30 who received the YFV17D yellow fever vaccine.

V usage is TRBV20-1 and J usage is TRBJ2-7; D gene unclear. With 0 bases removed from V and 3 bases from J, the gap between germline ends came to 9 bases. The CDR3 consists of 13 residues. Germline V gene sequence: CDR1 DFQATT, CDR2 SNEGSKA (reference sequence). DNA of the CDR3: TGCAGTGCTAGAGAGACGAGAGGCTACGAGCAGTACTTC. Translating gives CSARETRGYEQYF.

The chain has TRBV5-1 and TRBJ2-3; possibly TRBD2 for D (6 bases). With 3 bases removed from V and 5 bases from J, the gap between germline ends came to 13 bases. Germline assignment: CDR1 SGHRS and CDR2 YFSETQ. This CDR3 comprises 14 residues. This CDR3 reads CASSSGDLRDTQYF. The CDR3 DNA sequence: TGCGCCAGCAGCTCGGGGGACCTCCGAGATACGCAGTATTTT.

The V gene is TRBV11-3, the J gene TRBJ2-1; 7 nucleotides match TRBD2. CDR1 and CDR2 (germline): SGHNT, YENEEA. The CDR3 loop spans 15 amino acids. V lost 5 bases to trimming and J lost 7 bases; unmatched junction nucleotides: 11. The CDR3 DNA sequence: TGTGCCAGCAGCACCGGGGGGTCAGACCTTAATGAGCAGTTCTTC. The encoded protein is CASSTGGSDLNEQFF.

This chain links TRBV6-5 with TRBJ2-1, with a possible D match to TRBD2 (5 bases). V was clipped by 3 bases and J by 5 bases, with 8 bases between them. The V gene's germline CDR1 is MNHEY and CDR2 SVGAGI. There are 13 residues in the CDR3. Written as DNA, the CDR3 is TGTGCCAGCAGTTATGCCGGGAACAATGAGCAGTTCTTC. Amino acids: CASSYAGNNEQFF.

This sequence joins TRBV29-1 and TRBJ1-1; perhaps TRBD1 as D (6 bases). This CDR3 is built from 14 residues. The V end lost 3 bases, the J end lost 3 bases, and 14 bases lay between the germline ends. Per germline, CDR1 SQVTM and CDR2 ANQGSEA. Written as DNA, the CDR3 is TGCAGCGTTGATAAGACAGGCGTAGACACTGAAGCTTTCTTT. Protein: CSVDKTGVDTEAFF.

This clonotype was seen a handful of times. The gene calls are TRBV12-3 or TRBV12-4 and TRBJ2-7; D unresolved. The CDR3 covers 12 residues. With 3 bases removed from V and 3 bases from J, the gap between germline ends came to 6 bases. CDR3 sequence: CASSLNNYEQYV. CDR3 DNA sequence: TGTGCCAGCAGTTTGAACAACTACGAGCAGTACGTC.

The chain employs TRBV10-3 and TRBJ2-5; 7 bases match TRBD1. Germline CDR1 reads ENHRY; CDR2 reads SYGVKD. This CDR3 has 16 residues. V lost 4 bases, J lost 4 bases, and 12 bases stayed unmatched. In DNA, the CDR3 is TGTGCCATCAGTGCGACAGGGCTGGGGAGCGGAGAGACCCAGTACTTC. Protein sequence: CAISATGLGSGETQYF.

V usage is TRBV20-1 and J usage is TRBJ2-1; D tentatively fits TRBD1 or TRBD2 (7 bases each). This CDR3 has 14 amino acids. Germline-derived CDR1 and CDR2 are DFQATT and SNEGSKA (reference sequence). V gave up 3 bases and J gave up 4 bases, with 13 bases separating them. The CDR3 protein is CSARGRGGYNEQFF. In nucleotides, the CDR3 is TGCAGTGCTAGGGGCAGGGGGGGGTACAATGAGCAGTTCTTC.

This chain joins TRBV12-3 or TRBV12-4 and TRBJ1-4; D might be TRBD1 (6 bases). Trimming removed 5 bases from V and 8 bases from J, with 18 bases in between. The CDR3 has 15 residues. In DNA form, the CDR3 reads TGTGCCAGCAGTGGAATTGGGGGACAACGGGAAAAACTGTTTTTT. Protein sequence: CASSGIGGQREKLFF.

V gene TRBV28 combines with J gene TRBJ1-6; D is perhaps TRBD1 (5 bases). Deletions cut 1 base from V and 0 bases from J, with 13 bases between. The length of the CDR3 is 18 residues. Germline lookup yields CDR1 MDHEN and CDR2 SYDVKM. This chain's CDR3 is CASSLLQELSSYNSPLHF. DNA for the CDR3: TGTGCCAGCAGTTTATTACAGGAGTTGAGCTCCTATAATTCACCCCTCCACTTT.

This clonotype was seen only a few times. The rearrangement uses TRBV18 and TRBJ1-1; D remains unclear. Looked up from germline, CDR1 is KGHSH and CDR2 is LQKENI. The CDR3 spans 12 residues. V lost 6 bases, J lost 11 bases, and 16 bases lay in between. The CDR3 spells CASSPLGREAFF. The CDR3 region has the DNA TGTGCCAGCTCCCCCTTAGGCAGAGAGGCTTTCTTT.

The rearrangement uses TRBV4-2 and TRBJ1-6; 7 nucleotides agree with TRBD1. After removal of 4 bases from V and 0 bases from J, the junction contained 6 bases not matched to a gene. This CDR3 region has 17 residues. Germline CDR1 reads LGHNA; CDR2 reads YNFKEQ. The CDR3 here is CASSLKGTVSYNSPLHF. DNA of the CDR3: TGTGCCAGCAGCCTAAAAGGGACAGTCTCCTATAATTCACCCCTCCACTTT.

In its sample, this clonotype was seen a few times. The chain uses TRBV28 and TRBJ1-2; no clear D. The CDR3 is 13 residues long. Germline values: CDR1 MDHEN, CDR2 SYDVKM. The V end lost 3 bases, the J end lost 6 bases, and 11 bases lay between the germline ends. CDR3 residues: CASSFLVGNGYTF. CDR3 DNA: TGTGCCAGCAGTTTCTTGGTCGGGAATGGCTACACCTTC.

The rearrangement uses TRBV7-2 and TRBJ2-5, with D tentatively TRBD2 (5 bases). This CDR3 has 13 residues. Germline CDR1 reads SGHTA; CDR2 reads FQGNSA. Trimming pared 7 bases from V and 7 bases from J, leaving 16 bases between. CDR3 in amino acids: CASTSSGLGTQYF. For the CDR3, the DNA is TGTGCCAGCACCTCGAGCGGATTGGGGACCCAGTACTTC.

This clonotype was counted at least ten times. The J gene is TRBJ1-1, the V gene TRBV4-3; D call uncertain. The CDR3 runs to 15 residues. V lost 0 bases and J 3 bases, leaving 11 bases between the germline ends. Looked up from germline, CDR1 is LGHNA and CDR2 is YSLEER. The CDR3 bases are TGCGCCAGCAGCCAAGACAGTCTTGGGGACACTGAAGCTTTCTTT. Translation gives CASSQDSLGDTEAFF.

The sample holds a few counts of this clonotype. The rearrangement uses TRBV6-2 or TRBV6-3 and TRBJ2-7; TRBD1 might be the D (5 bases). Trimming left V 0 bases short and J 5 bases short, with 14 bases between. This CDR3 is built from 15 residues. Per germline, CDR1 MNHEY and CDR2 SVGEGT. The CDR3 nucleotides read TGTGCCAGCAGTTACTCGGCCCAGGGAATGGACGAGCAGTACTTC. Protein product: CASSYSAQGMDEQYF.